This TCR beta chain originates from a study of cytomegalovirus exposure and HLA in healthy donors. Points from the study as a whole: TCR beta chains numbering more than 150 were designated cytomegalovirus-associated. Earlier results showed most TCR beta V segments being productive about 87% or about 30% of the time.

PCR amplification relied on 60 Vbeta primers (plus 13 Jbeta primers). Assay: immunoSEQ multiplex PCR; the TCRdb copy retains only in-frame clones and omits some. Of 150,000 to 200,000 clones listed, less than 80% are singletons. CDR3 length: 16 residues. The J segment lost 6 bases and the V segment lost 4 bases, leaving 14 bases of the junction unmatched. Germline CDR1 and CDR2: SGHNT and YYREEE (reference sequence). A few counts support this clone. The antigen is not known. The sequence derives from a man aged 40-49 years in good health and CMV-seronegative. The rearrangement links TRBV5-4 to TRBJ2-3, with 7 bases aligning to TRBD2. Sequences were obtained from PBMCs. The CDR3 nucleotides are TGTGCCAGCAGCCCAGGGACTACCCGGGGCGGCGATACGCAGTATTTT. It encodes CASSPGTTRGGDTQYF.